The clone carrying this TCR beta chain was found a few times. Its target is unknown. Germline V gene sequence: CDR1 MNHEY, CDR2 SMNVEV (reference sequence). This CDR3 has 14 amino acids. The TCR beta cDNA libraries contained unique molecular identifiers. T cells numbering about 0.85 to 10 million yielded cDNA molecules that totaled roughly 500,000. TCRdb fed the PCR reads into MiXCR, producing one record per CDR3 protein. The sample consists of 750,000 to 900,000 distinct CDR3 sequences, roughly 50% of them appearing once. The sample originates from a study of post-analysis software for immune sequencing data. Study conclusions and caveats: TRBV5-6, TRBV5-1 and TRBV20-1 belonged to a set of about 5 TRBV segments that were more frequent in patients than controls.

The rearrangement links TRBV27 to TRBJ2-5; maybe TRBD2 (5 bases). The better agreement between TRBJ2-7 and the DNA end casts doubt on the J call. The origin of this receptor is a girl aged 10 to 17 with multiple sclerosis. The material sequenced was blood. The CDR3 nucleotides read TGTGCCAGCAGTCTAGCAGGTATAGGCGACGAGCAGTACTTC. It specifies CASSLAGIGDEQYF.